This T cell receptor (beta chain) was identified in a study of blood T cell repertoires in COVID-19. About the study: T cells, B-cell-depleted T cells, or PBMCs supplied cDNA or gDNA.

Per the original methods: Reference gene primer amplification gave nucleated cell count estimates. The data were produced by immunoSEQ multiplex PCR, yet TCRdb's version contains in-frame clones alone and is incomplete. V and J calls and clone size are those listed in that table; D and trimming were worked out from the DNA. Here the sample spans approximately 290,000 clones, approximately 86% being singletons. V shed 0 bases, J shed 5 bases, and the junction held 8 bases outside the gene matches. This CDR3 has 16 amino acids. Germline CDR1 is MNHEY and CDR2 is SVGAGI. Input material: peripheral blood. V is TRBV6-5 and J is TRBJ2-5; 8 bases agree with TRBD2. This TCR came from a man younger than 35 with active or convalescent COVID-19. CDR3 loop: CASSYSILRLAETQYF. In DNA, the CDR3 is TGTGCCAGCAGTTACTCGATCCTTCGACTAGCGGAGACCCAGTACTTC.